This T cell receptor beta chain was observed in a study of blood T cell repertoires in COVID-19. Germline assignment: CDR1 MNHNS and CDR2 SASEGT. The CDR3 extends over 13 amino acids. V lost 2 bases and J lost 6; bases outside the gene matches: 3. As processed by the authors: Estimation of nucleated cell counts relied on the amplification of reference gene primers. Sequencing used immunoSEQ multiplex PCR; TCRdb keeps in-frame clones, though not all of them. D and trimming come from the DNA, and the V and J calls and clone size come from that table. The sample includes about 190,000 clones, around 80% of them seen just once.

The clonotype was recovered from a woman of 80 years or more with active or convalescent COVID-19. The sample taken for sequencing was peripheral blood. V gene TRBV6-1 combines with J gene TRBJ1-2; 7 bases fit TRBD1. CDR3 DNA sequence: TGTGCCAGCAGTGAACACGACAGGGATGGCTACACCTTC. Residues: CASSEHDRDGYTF.